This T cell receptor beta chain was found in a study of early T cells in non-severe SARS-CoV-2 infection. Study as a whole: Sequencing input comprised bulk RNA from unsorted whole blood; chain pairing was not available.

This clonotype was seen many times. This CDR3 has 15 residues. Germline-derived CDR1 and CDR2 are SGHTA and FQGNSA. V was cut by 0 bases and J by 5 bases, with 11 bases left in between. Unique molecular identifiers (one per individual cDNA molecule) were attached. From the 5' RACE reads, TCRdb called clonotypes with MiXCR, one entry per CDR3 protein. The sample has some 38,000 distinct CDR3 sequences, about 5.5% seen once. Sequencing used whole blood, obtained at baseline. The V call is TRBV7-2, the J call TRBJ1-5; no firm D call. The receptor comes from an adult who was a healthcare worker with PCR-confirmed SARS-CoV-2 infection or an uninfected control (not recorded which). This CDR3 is CASSLAGYGDQPQHF. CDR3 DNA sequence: TGTGCCAGCAGCTTAGCTGGGTACGGCGATCAGCCCCAGCATTTT.